This T cell receptor (beta chain) is drawn from a study of cytomegalovirus exposure and HLA in healthy donors. Trimming took off 3 bases at V and 4 bases at J, with 15 bases between the two ends. Germline V CDR1 and CDR2: SGHTA, FQGNSA. The CDR3 is 15 amino acids. About this clone: Its target is not known.

Points from the study as a whole: Reported results showed that the classifier diagnosed cytomegalovirus status with high specificity and sensitivity.

This PCR relied on a set of 60 Vbeta primers and 13 Jbeta primers. The repertoire was sequenced with immunoSEQ multiplex PCR; TCRdb's copy has only in-frame clones and lacks some. The ten most abundant clones cover less than 1% of a sample with about 210,000 clones. This chain joins TRBV7-2 and TRBJ2-5; a possible D gene is TRBD2 (6 bases). The specimen was PBMCs. This receptor was identified in a woman aged 30 to 39 in good health and CMV-seropositive. The DNA for the CDR3 is TGTGCCAGCAGCTTTCTTAGCGGTCCGGGAGAGACCCAGTACTTC. Protein sequence: CASSFLSGPGETQYF.